A single sample is the source of the 18 T cell receptor beta chains below, sequenced in a study of blood T cell repertoires in COVID-19. Here immunoSEQ multiplex PCR was the method, and the copy in TCRdb shows in-frame clones only, minus some. The data contain about 120,000 clones, approximately 82% of them seen just once; the ten biggest clones take up about 8%. The sample taken for sequencing was peripheral blood. These receptors originate from a man in his 70s with active or convalescent COVID-19.

CDR3 in amino acids: CASSQGRDTSSYNEQFF. The CDR3, as DNA: TGTGCCAGCAGCCAAGGACGTGACACGAGCTCCTACAATGAGCAGTTCTTC. The rearrangement links TRBV3-1 (or the pseudogene TRBV3-2) to TRBJ2-1; D uncertain. Trimming pared 1 base from V and 0 bases from J, leaving 13 bases between. Germline CDR1 reads LGHDT; CDR2 reads YNNKEL (reference sequence). The CDR3 length is 17 residues.

The chain recombines TRBV2 with TRBJ1-1; D is perhaps TRBD1 (6 bases). This CDR3 spans 13 amino acids. Germline V gives CDR1 SNHLY, CDR2 FYNNEI. V lost 7 bases to trimming and J lost 5 bases, with 14 bases between them. The CDR3 nucleotides read TGTGCCAGCAACTCACAGGGAGTGACTGAAGCTTTCTTT. This encodes CASNSQGVTEAFF.

The J gene is TRBJ2-5, the V gene TRBV9, with D perhaps matching TRBD1 (5 bases). The CDR3 is 15 residues long. Germline values: CDR1 SGDLS, CDR2 YYNGEE. Trimming cost V 4 bases and J 5 bases, with 18 bases left between them. The CDR3 sequence: CASSPLLGVGETQYF. CDR3 bases: TGTGCCAGCAGCCCTTTGTTAGGGGTCGGGGAGACCCAGTACTTC.

The chain has TRBV6-2 or TRBV6-3 and TRBJ2-5; tentatively, D is TRBD1 (6 bases). Trimming removed 5 bases from V and 4 bases from J, with 17 bases in between. The CDR3 loop spans 15 amino acids. Germline V CDR1 and CDR2: MNHEY, SVGEGT. CDR3 sequence (DNA): TGTGCCAGCAGTGATCGCAGACAGGTTCGAGAGACCCAGTACTTC. Translating it yields CASSDRRQVRETQYF.

The chain recombines TRBV7-3 with TRBJ2-1, with D tentatively TRBD2 (5 bases). Trimming stripped 2 bases from V and 1 base from J, with 9 bases between. CDR3 length: 15 residues. Germline V lookup: CDR1 SGHTA, CDR2 FQGTGA. The CDR3 is CASSLVGGSYNEQFF. CDR3 coding DNA: TGTGCCAGCAGCTTAGTAGGCGGGTCCTACAATGAGCAGTTCTTC.

This chain links TRBV11-3 with TRBJ2-3, with D maybe TRBD2 (6 bases). This CDR3 comprises 14 residues. CDR1 and CDR2 from the germline V gene are SGHNT and YENEEA. V lost 4 bases and J 0 bases, leaving 8 bases between the germline ends. CDR3 region: CASSYRESTDTQYF. The CDR3, as DNA: TGTGCCAGCAGCTACCGGGAGAGCACAGATACGCAGTATTTT. Using reference TRBV11-3 and TRBJ2-3 for the parts outside the CDR3, the full variable domain is EAGVVQSPRYKIIEKKQPVAFWCNPISGHNTLYWYLQNLGQGPELLIRYENEEAVDDSQLPKDRFSAERLKGVDSTLKIQPAELGDSAVYLCASSYRESTDTQYFGPGTRLTVL.

The table lists this clone with a few counts. The V gene is TRBV28, the J gene TRBJ1-2; D is possibly TRBD1 (5 bases). Germline values: CDR1 MDHEN, CDR2 SYDVKM. This CDR3 has 12 amino acids. Trimming shortened V by 6 bases and J by 0 bases, and 5 bases separated the two germline ends. CDR3 residues: CASRQANYGYTF. DNA for the CDR3: TGTGCCAGCAGACAGGCTAACTATGGCTACACCTTC.

The rearrangement uses TRBV4-3 and TRBJ1-2; possibly TRBD1 for D (5 bases). The CDR3 runs 15 residues. Germline V gives CDR1 LGHNA, CDR2 YSLEER. V lost 4 bases and J lost 2, with 14 bases in between. In DNA, the CDR3 is TGCGCCAGCAGCCCAGCTGACAGTGCCAACTATGGCTACACCTTC. Translation gives CASSPADSANYGYTF.

This clone was recorded once. The CDR3 nucleotides read TGTGCCAGCAGCCCGAGATCAGCGGGAGACCACGAGCAGTACTTC. Protein sequence: CASSPRSAGDHEQYF. The chain recombines TRBV7-6 with TRBJ2-7; TRBD2 agrees at 8 bases. V was pared by 5 bases and J by 5 bases, with 11 bases of the junction left unmatched. The CDR3 consists of 15 residues. CDR1 and CDR2 from the germline V gene are SGHVS and FNYEAQ.

The chain links TRBV5-5 to TRBJ1-2; 9 bases align to TRBD1. This CDR3 region has 15 residues. J gave up 0 bases and V 2 bases, and 2 bases lay outside the gene matches. CDR1 and CDR2 (germline): SGHKS, YYEKEE (reference sequence). The CDR3 coding sequence is TGTGCCAGCAGCTTAGACAGGGGGACTAACTATGGCTACACCTTC. This gives the protein CASSLDRGTNYGYTF.

The chain employs TRBV11-1 and TRBJ1-1; D not certain. The V and J ends lost 4 bases and 1 base respectively, with 13 bases between them. Per germline, CDR1 SGHAT and CDR2 FQDESV (reference sequence). The CDR3 totals 15 residues. DNA of the CDR3: TGTGCCAGCAGCTCCGTCGGCGGGCCGAACACTGAAGCTTTCTTT. It translates to CASSSVGGPNTEAFF. Filled out from reference TRBV11-1 and TRBJ1-1, the complete variable domain reads EAEVAQSPRYKITEKSQAVAFWCDPISGHATLYWYRQILGQGPELLVQFQDESVVDDSQLPKDRFSAERLKGVDSTLKIQPAELGDSAMYLCASSSVGGPNTEAFFGQGTRLTVV.

This clone was counted once. The V gene is TRBV1, the J gene TRBJ1-4; TRBD1 is taken as the D call from the table, unchecked against the DNA. TRBV1 is labeled a pseudogene. The CDR3 totals 18 residues. The chain's CDR3 is CTSSQVYSDSATNEKLFF. The CDR3 nucleotides read TGCACCAGCAGCCAAGTTTACAGCGACAGTGCAACTAATGAAAAACTGTTTTTT.

The chain has TRBV5-1 and TRBJ1-1; TRBD1 matches 7 bases. Losses at the gene ends were 1 base for V and 3 bases for J; bases not matched to a gene: 0. This CDR3 region has 13 residues. Germline assignment: CDR1 SGHRS and CDR2 YFSETQ. CDR3 sequence (DNA): TGCGCCAGCAGCTTGCAGGGGGACACTGAAGCTTTCTTT. Residues: CASSLQGDTEAFF. Full variable domain (missing parts from reference TRBV5-1 and TRBJ1-1): KAGVTQTPRYLIKTRGQQVTLSCSPISGHRSVSWYQQTPGQGLQFLFEYFSETQRNKGNFPGRFSGRQFSNSRSEMNVSTLELGDSALYLCASSLQGDTEAFFGQGTRLTVV.

The chain couples TRBV5-6 to TRBJ2-7; 8 bases are shared with TRBD2. The CDR3 consists of 14 residues. J lost 4 bases, V lost 2 bases, and 5 bases had no gene match. CDR1 and CDR2 from the germline V gene are SGHDT and YYEEEE. The CDR3 protein is CASSFVSGTYEQYF. DNA of the CDR3: TGTGCCAGCAGCTTTGTTAGCGGGACTTACGAGCAGTACTTC.

The chain is built from TRBV5-5 and TRBJ1-2, with D possibly being TRBD1 (5 bases). Germline V gene data show CDR1 as SGHKS and CDR2 as YYEKEE (reference sequence). The CDR3 is 15 residues long. V shed 2 bases and J shed 5 bases, with 16 bases lying between them. CDR3 sequence: CASSLVGRPEYGYTF. CDR3 coding DNA: TGTGCCAGCAGCTTAGTGGGGCGCCCTGAGTATGGCTACACCTTC.

This clone occurred a few times. The gene calls are TRBV19 and TRBJ1-2; a weak D match, TRBD1 (6 bases). The CDR3 contains 14 residues. V was cut by 6 bases and J by 6 bases, with 17 bases left in between. CDR1 and CDR2 from the germline V gene are LNHDA and SQIVND (reference sequence). This CDR3 reads CASRTSGVLNGYTF. CDR3 in DNA: TGTGCCAGTAGGACCTCAGGGGTTCTTAATGGCTACACCTTC. Full variable domain (outside the CDR3, taken from reference TRBV19 and TRBJ1-2): DGGITQSPKYLFRKEGQNVTLSCEQNLNHDAMYWYRQDPGQGLRLIYYSQIVNDFQKGDIAEGYSVSREKKESFPLTVTSAQKNPTAFYLCASRTSGVLNGYTFGSGTRLTVV.

The table lists this clone with a few counts. The genes are TRBV5-1 and TRBJ2-5; 7 positions match TRBD2. Looked up from germline, CDR1 is SGHRS and CDR2 is YFSETQ. V shed 4 bases and J 0 bases; nucleotides not matched to a gene: 3. The CDR3 consists of 14 residues. CDR3 nucleotides: TGCGCCAGCAGCGGGGGGGAAGACCAAGAGACCCAGTACTTC. This sequence encodes CASSGGEDQETQYF.

This sequence joins TRBV6-5 and TRBJ2-3, with 8 positions matching TRBD1. The CDR3 runs to 15 residues. After removal of 7 bases from V and 2 bases from J, the junction contained 8 bases not matched to a gene. The V gene's germline CDR1 is MNHEY and CDR2 SVGAGI. CDR3 amino acids: CASTRTGKLTDTQYF. For the CDR3, the DNA is TGTGCCAGCACCAGGACAGGGAAACTCACAGATACGCAGTATTTT.